Listed below are T cell receptor beta chains from one sample, sequenced in a study of Graves' ophthalmopathy and Graves' hyperthyroidism. TCRdb itself ran the multiplex PCR reads through MiXCR, one entry per CDR3 protein. The sample lists about 620,000 distinct CDR3 sequences, 22% seen once, with more than 5.5% in the top ten. The sample taken for sequencing was peripheral blood. These receptors were taken from a woman younger than 30 with stable Graves' hyperthyroidism. Some clones in this sample may be carry-over from other donors' samples. Each CDR3 is given with its conserved first and last residue. D genes are given only for firm matches. Size tells how often a clone was seen (once, few, many) or the class of an expanded clone, and some rows leave it out.

-	TRBV12-3/TRBV12-4	-	TRBJ1-5	CASSFAVQPQHF	TGTGCCAGCAGTTTTGCGGTTCAGCCCCAGCATTTT
-	TRBV24-1	-	TRBJ1-1	CATSEGVEAFF	TGTGCCACCAGTGAAGGGGTTGAAGCTTTCTTT
many	TRBV6-2/TRBV6-3	-	TRBJ1-2	CASSPGPVNYGYTF	TGTGCCAGCAGTCCAGGACCAGTCAACTATGGCTACACCTTC
many	TRBV11-2	TRBD2	TRBJ2-5	CASSLGTGGPGETQYF	TGTGCCAGCAGCTTAGGGACGGGAGGGCCTGGAGAGACCCAGTACTTC
many	TRBV12-3/TRBV12-4	-	TRBJ1-3	CASSFRRDLSGNTIYF	TGTGCCAGCAGTTTTAGGCGGGACCTCTCTGGAAACACCATATATTTT
many	TRBV2	TRBD1	TRBJ2-7	CASREGQVNEQYF	TGTGCCAGCAGGGAGGGACAGGTGAACGAGCAGTACTTC
many	TRBV6-6	TRBD1	TRBJ1-6	CGSAGQGISYNSPLHF	TGCGGGTCCGCCGGACAGGGGATATCCTATAATTCACCCCTCCACTTT
-	TRBV12-3/TRBV12-4	TRBD1	TRBJ1-1	CASSLAGGVGGTEAFF	TGTGCCAGCAGTTTGGCAGGGGGAGTTGGTGGCACTGAAGCTTTCTTT
-	TRBV12-3/TRBV12-4	-	TRBJ1-2	CASLGQTYGYTF	TGTGCCAGTCTTGGACAGACCTATGGCTACACCTTC
few	TRBV12-3/TRBV12-4	-	TRBJ1-2	CASSTTGWGYTF	TGTGCCAGCAGTACGACAGGATGGGGCTACACCTTC
many	TRBV3-1	-	TRBJ1-2	CASSHREGVYGYTF	TGTGCCAGCAGCCACAGAGAGGGGGTTTATGGCTACACCTTC
many	TRBV12-3/TRBV12-4	TRBD1	TRBJ2-4	CASSLDRGLLIQYF	TGTGCCAGCAGTTTAGACAGGGGGCTCCTCATTCAGTACTTC
-	TRBV4-2	TRBD1	TRBJ1-6	CASSQEFGQGVSPLHF	TGTGCCAGCAGCCAAGAATTCGGACAGGGAGTTTCACCCCTCCACTTT
once	TRBV25-1	-	TRBJ1-1	CASSGGRLNAEAFF	TGTGCCAGCAGTGGGGGACGGTTGAACGCTGAAGCTTTCTTT
-	TRBV12-3/TRBV12-4	-	TRBJ2-7	CASLTSRQPYEQYF	TGTGCCAGCCTCACCTCCAGACAGCCCTACGAGCAGTACTTC
many	TRBV6-5	-	TRBJ1-3	CASSYSTETSGNTIYF	TGTGCCAGCAGTTACTCGACGGAGACCTCTGGAAACACCATATATTTT
many	TRBV29-1	TRBD1	TRBJ1-2	CSAPDRGNYGYTF	TGCAGCGCCCCGGACAGGGGTAACTATGGCTACACCTTC
large	TRBV28	-	TRBJ1-5	CATRQVPNQPQHF	TGTGCCACCAGACAGGTCCCGAATCAGCCCCAGCATTTT
many	TRBV2	TRBD2	TRBJ2-4	CASTLSGGEAKNIQYF	TGTGCCAGCACCCTTAGCGGGGGAGAAGCCAAAAACATTCAGTACTTC